This TCR beta chain was obtained from a study of cytomegalovirus exposure and HLA in healthy donors. This clone was counted only a few times. The length of the CDR3 is 13 residues. Per germline, CDR1 MNHNS and CDR2 SASEGT. The junction had 4 bases not matched to a gene; V was cut back by 8 bases and J by 5 bases. PCR primers comprised 60 Vbeta and 13 Jbeta primers. Only in-frame clones appear in the TCRdb table, and some are missing; sequencing was by immunoSEQ multiplex PCR. The sample has around 200,000 clones; 84% are singletons. The source of this sequence is a girl aged 2-10 years in good health and CMV-seropositive. J is TRBJ2-7 and V is TRBV6-1, with 12 nucleotides matching TRBD2. Input material: PBMCs. CDR3 coding DNA: TGTGCCAGCGATCTAGCGGGGGGGAACGAGCAGTACTTC. Amino acid sequence: CASDLAGGNEQYF.